This T cell receptor beta chain comes out of a study of monozygotic twins with inflammatory bowel disease. The study, taken as a whole, reports: None of the different T cell subtypes could be distinguished from one another. Between concordant and discordant twins, repertoire similarity failed to differ, a result that limited power may explain. Those with IBD had lower TCRbeta diversity (inverse Simpson) than their healthy co-twins did.

After re-calling the 5' RACE reads, TCRdb lists one entry per CDR3 protein, DNA absent. The table lists 200,000 to 250,000 distinct CDR3 sequences. The CDR3 runs to 17 residues. Germline assignment: CDR1 SGHKS and CDR2 YYEKEE (reference sequence). Notes on this clonotype: The antigen is undetermined.

The chain has TRBV5-5 and TRBJ1-6; the TCRdb D gene call, TRBD1, has no DNA to confirm it. The sequenced material came from blood. The receptor was isolated from a human donor with ulcerative colitis or Crohn's disease, or a healthy co-twin of an affected twin (not recorded which). The CDR3 sequence: CASSPSPAGPYNSPLHF.